This TCR beta chain was sequenced during a study of cytomegalovirus exposure and HLA in healthy donors. On this clone itself: Its antigen is still unknown.

V was trimmed by 6 bases and J by 2 bases, leaving 16 bases between them. In germline, CDR1 is LNHDA, CDR2 SQIVND (reference sequence). This CDR3 spans 15 amino acids. Some clones are missing from TCRdb's copy, which holds only in-frame ones; the method was immunoSEQ multiplex PCR. The sample shows under 200,000 clones, 86% of them seen only once. Study-level findings and limits: The tendency of first-cohort TCR clusters to co-occur in the roughly 130 validation repertoires was the finding of a later analysis. Listed as cytomegalovirus-associated were 170 or so TCR beta chains.

The receptor was derived from a woman aged 18-35 years in good health and CMV-seronegative. Material: PBMCs. This chain links TRBV19 with TRBJ1-1, with D uncertain. The CDR3 DNA follows: TGTGCCAGTAGGGAGAGCCGCGGTCGAAACACTGAAGCTTTCTTT. It encodes CASRESRGRNTEAFF.